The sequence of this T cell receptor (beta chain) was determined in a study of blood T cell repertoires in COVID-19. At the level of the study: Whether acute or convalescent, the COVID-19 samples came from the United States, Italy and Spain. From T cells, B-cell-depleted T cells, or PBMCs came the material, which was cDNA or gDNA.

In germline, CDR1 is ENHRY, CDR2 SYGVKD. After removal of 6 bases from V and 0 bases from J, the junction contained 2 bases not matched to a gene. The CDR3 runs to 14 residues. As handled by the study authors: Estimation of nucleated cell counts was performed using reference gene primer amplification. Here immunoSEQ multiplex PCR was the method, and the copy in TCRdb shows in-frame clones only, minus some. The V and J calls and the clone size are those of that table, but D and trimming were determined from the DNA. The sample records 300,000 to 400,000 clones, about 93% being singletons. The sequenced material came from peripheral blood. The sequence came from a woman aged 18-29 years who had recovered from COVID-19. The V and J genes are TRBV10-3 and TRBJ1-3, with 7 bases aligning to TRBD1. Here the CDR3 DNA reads TGTGCCATCAGCACAGGGGACTCTGGAAACACCATATATTTT. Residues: CAISTGDSGNTIYF.